A selection of T cell receptor beta chains follows, all from one sample in a study of early T cells in non-severe SARS-CoV-2 infection. Using its own MiXCR run on the 5' RACE reads, TCRdb lists one record per CDR3 protein. The data show approximately 50,000 distinct CDR3 sequences, almost 9.5% seen once. The sample taken for sequencing was whole blood. These receptors all come from an adult who was a healthcare worker with PCR-confirmed SARS-CoV-2 infection or an uninfected control (not recorded which). CDR3s leave out the opening cysteine and the closing phenylalanine or tryptophan. Fields, in order: V gene, CDR3 protein.

TRBV27 | ASSSGTGLSYEQY
TRBV9 | ASSPIGTNTEAF
TRBV6-2/TRBV6-3 | ASREDRAGGYT
TRBV20-1 | SATGTSGIETQY
TRBV6-5 | ASSYTGASYNEQF
TRBV3-1 | ASSQEWEGSGNTIY
TRBV4-2 | ASSQEQGSGNTIY
TRBV5-6 | ASSTDYEQY
TRBV6-1 | ASRDRGGSEAF
TRBV6-1 | AILGQLEETQY
TRBV11-2 | ASSLDPGVSEQY
TRBV20-1 | SARPTGLQETQY
TRBV29-1 | SVRTGGNQPQH
TRBV29-1 | SIVPGGTGELF
TRBV7-2 | ASSLDRVAKNIQY
TRBV7-8 | ASSSGPEGGYT
TRBV6-2/TRBV6-3 | ASSYDRGQPQH
TRBV28 | ASSLVRVGANVLT
TRBV20-1 | SARDQETGVTEAF
TRBV20-1 | SARDRAHNSPLH
TRBV28 | ASSAGTGLGGYT
TRBV7-2 | ASSSRGLQGAGSLF
TRBV29-1 | SVGQLGTDTQY
TRBV7-8 | ASSYDSPRGEAF
TRBV6-5 | ASMPGTDYTEAF
TRBV20-1 | SAVQVRRPITHGYT
TRBV6-5 | ASSYGGRELF
TRBV7-2 | ASSSMGGRGDEQF
TRBV4-1 | ASSQYPGQGRDTIY
TRBV19 | ASRDRGTGGNQPQH
TRBV7-2 | ASSYYRTVNEQY
TRBV10-3 | AISESPGTTNVEQY
TRBV6-5 | ASSHNNPNTGELF
TRBV7-2 | ASSLLGLAGRRAYEQY
TRBV5-4 | ASSPTVSENTIY
TRBV7-9 | ASSFSEQGNTGELF
TRBV6-2/TRBV6-3 | ASSYFAGDGEQY
TRBV7-2 | ASSLNRVTGELF
TRBV29-1 | SVEESSYEQY
TRBV28 | ASRPGTGVDEQY
TRBV7-2 | ASSSHGTGELF
TRBV20-1 | SARALGREQY
TRBV7-6 | ASSPSGSGNTIY
TRBV7-2 | ASSQGGSYGYT
TRBV28 | ASSLAQLAGGGIGSYEQY
TRBV19 | ASSASGTAIGKNIQY
TRBV7-2 | ASRLGLAVNNEQF